The 5 T cell receptor beta chains presented below share a single source sample, sequenced in a study of response to subunit inactivated influenza vaccine. TCRdb ran MiXCR on the RT-PCR reads and lists one entry per CDR3 protein. The sample lists approximately 500,000 distinct CDR3 sequences; 14% were seen once. The sequencing here drew on PBMCs from blood, taken approximately 12 days after vaccination. Source of these receptors: a man aged 50 to 59 who received an inactivated influenza vaccine.

This clonotype came up a few times. The chain has TRBV7-9 and TRBJ1-2; 9 nucleotides line up with TRBD1. The V gene's germline CDR1 is SEHNR and CDR2 FQNEAQ (reference sequence). This CDR3 is built from 14 residues. V trimming: 5 bases; J trimming: 5 bases; junction bases outside the gene matches: 6. The CDR3 DNA is TGTGCCAGCAGCACGGGACAGGGAGTTTATGGCTACACCTTC. Protein sequence: CASSTGQGVYGYTF.

This clonotype showed up just a few times. The chain links TRBV11-1 to TRBJ2-2, with a possible D match to TRBD2 (7 bases). Germline CDR1 reads SGHAT; CDR2 reads FQDESV (reference sequence). Trimming stripped 6 bases from V and 2 bases from J, with 13 bases between. This CDR3 comprises 15 residues. This CDR3 reads CASRGGGVNTGELFF. The CDR3 DNA reads as TGTGCCAGCAGAGGGGGAGGGGTTAACACCGGGGAGCTGTTTTTT.

The gene calls are TRBV6-1 and TRBJ2-6, with TRBD1 matching 9 bases. Per germline, CDR1 MNHNS and CDR2 SASEGT. Trimming removed 8 bases from V and 2 bases from J; junction bases left unmatched: 13. CDR3 size: 18 residues. The CDR3 coding sequence is TGTGCCAGCTCAGAGGACGGGACAGGGTTCGCTGGGGCCAACGTCCTGACTTTC. It specifies CASSEDGTGFAGANVLTF.

The gene calls are TRBV7-2 and TRBJ2-1, with TRBD2 identical over 14 bases. With V trimmed by 5 bases and J by 12 bases, 3 bases remained unmatched. Germline V gene sequence: CDR1 SGHTA, CDR2 FQGNSA. The CDR3 is 13 residues long. The CDR3, as DNA: TGTGCCAGCAGCCTCGGACTAGCGGGAGGGCAGTTCTTC. It is translated as CASSLGLAGGQFF.

This clonotype was seen ten or more times. V gene TRBV5-1 combines with J gene TRBJ2-1, with D perhaps TRBD2 (5 bases). CDR1 and CDR2 (germline): SGHRS, YFSETQ. Trimming removed 4 bases at V and 9 bases at J, with 14 bases between. The CDR3 contains 13 residues. The CDR3: CASSKESGFEQFF. The CDR3 bases are TGCGCCAGCAGCAAGGAGTCGGGGTTTGAGCAGTTCTTC.